These 13 T cell receptor beta chains were all obtained from the same sample, sequenced in a study of spatial heterogeneity in lung cancer. General study points: One measure, the expanded intratumoral alpha and beta TCR count, tracked tumor mutation counts.

For these receptors, no antigen is known. The time point denotes: sample taken at primary tumor resection. TCRdb called the 5' RACE reads again in MiXCR, with one record for every CDR3 protein. The sample lists around 11,000 distinct CDR3 sequences, around 7.9% occurring once. The sample consisted of lung tumor tissue, taken at surgery. All receptors come from a female donor with early-stage non-small cell lung cancer.

This clonotype has ten or more counts. The library was designed around alpha chains, so this beta chain is a stray read whose abundance carries little weight. The V call is TRBV28, the J call TRBJ1-2; 11 nucleotides align to TRBD1. The junction had 11 bases not matched to a gene; V was cut back by 8 bases and J by 6 bases. The V gene's germline CDR1 is MDHEN and CDR2 SYDVKM. This CDR3 contains 15 residues. CDR3: CASCPDGTGGDGYTF. Here the CDR3 DNA reads TGTGCCAGCTGTCCTGACGGGACAGGGGGGGATGGCTACACCTTC.

This clonotype ranks as medium-sized. A library prepared for alpha chains yielded this beta chain as an off-target read; its size is of little meaning. The chain employs TRBV5-6 and TRBJ2-2; 8 bases line up with TRBD1. V was pared by 6 bases and J by 5 bases, with 6 bases of the junction left unmatched. CDR1 and CDR2 (germline): SGHDT, YYEEEE. The CDR3 runs 14 residues. CDR3 in amino acids: CASTEQGVTGELFF. CDR3 DNA sequence: TGTGCCAGCACCGAACAGGGGGTAACCGGGGAGCTGTTTTTT.

Of note for this clonotype: The library was prepared for alpha chains; this beta chain is a stray read, so its frequency means little. The chain recombines TRBV11-2 with TRBJ1-1, with a tentative D call TRBD1 (6 bases). The CDR3 is 13 amino acids. Germline V CDR1 and CDR2: SGHAT, FQNNGV. The ends were cut back, 1 base at V and 11 bases at J, with 14 bases in the middle. The CDR3 spells CASSLAGADLAFF. CDR3 nucleotide sequence: TGTGCCAGCAGCTTAGCGGGGGCGGACCTGGCTTTCTTT.

Ten or more counts support this clonotype. A library made for alpha chains picked up this beta chain off target, so its size means little. The chain joins TRBV12-5 to TRBJ2-7, with 8 bases matching TRBD1. From germline, CDR1 is LGHNT and CDR2 FRNRAP. Germline trimming cut 7 bases from V and 6 bases from J; bases unmatched to any gene: 17. The CDR3 spans 16 residues. CDR3 nucleotides: TGTGCTAGTGCCTTCGGTTCAGGGGGCGCAACCGGCGAGCAGTACTTC. It yields the protein CASAFGSGGATGEQYF.

This clonotype was seen more than once but under ten times. This beta chain slipped into a library made for alpha chains as a stray read, so its size is not meaningful. This chain joins TRBV20-1 and TRBJ2-7, with D maybe TRBD1 (5 bases). The CDR3 has 14 amino acids. CDR1 is DFQATT, CDR2 SNEGSKA, per germline (reference sequence). Trimming took off 6 bases at V and 5 bases at J, with 20 bases between the two ends. The CDR3 coding sequence is TGCAGTGCCCCCATGGCAGGGCCCTCTGACGAGCAGTACTTC. As protein: CSAPMAGPSDEQYF.

This clonotype qualifies as large. A library prepared for alpha chains yielded this beta chain as an off-target read; its size is of little meaning. The chain uses TRBV9 and TRBJ1-1, with D hard to call. V lost 3 bases to trimming and J lost 1 base, with 7 bases between them. Germline-derived CDR1 and CDR2 are SGDLS and YYNGEE. This CDR3 contains 13 residues. CDR3 region: CASSAAENTEAFF. DNA of the CDR3: TGTGCCAGCAGCGCCGCCGAGAACACTGAAGCTTTCTTT. Looking up the rest from reference TRBV9 and TRBJ1-1 gives the full variable domain: DSGVTQTPKHLITATGQRVTLRCSPRSGDLSVYWYQQSLDQGLQFLIQYYNGEERAKGNILERFSAQQFPDLHSELNLSSLELGDSALYFCASSAAENTEAFFGQGTRLTVV.

This clonotype is classed as medium-sized (0.01 to 0.1%). This beta chain was picked up by a library intended for alpha chains and is off target, so its count carries little meaning. The chain has TRBV7-3 and TRBJ2-1; 8 positions match TRBD1. This CDR3 has 14 amino acids. CDR1 and CDR2 (germline): SGHTA, FQGTGA. V shed 5 bases and J 9 bases; nucleotides not matched to a gene: 9. CDR3 amino acids: CASSPGQGYGEQFF. The CDR3 nucleotides are TGTGCCAGCAGCCCTGGACAGGGTTACGGTGAGCAGTTCTTC. The whole variable domain, filled in from reference TRBV7-3 and TRBJ2-1, reads GAGVSQTPSNKVTEKGKYVELRCDPISGHTALYWYRQSLGQGPEFLIYFQGTGAADDSGLPNDRFFAVRPEGSVSTLKIQRTERGDSAVYLCASSPGQGYGEQFFGPGTRLTVL.

This clonotype ranks as medium-sized. This beta chain appears as a stray read in a library generated for alpha chains; its size is not informative. V is TRBV9 and J is TRBJ1-1; D remains ambiguous. Germline CDR1 and CDR2: SGDLS and YYNGEE. Trimming left V 0 bases short and J 3 bases short, with 6 bases between. This CDR3 region has 13 residues. DNA for the CDR3: TGTGCCAGCAGCGTAGTCGTAGACACTGAAGCTTTCTTT. It encodes CASSVVVDTEAFF. The full variable domain, with the rest looked up from reference TRBV9 and TRBJ1-1, is DSGVTQTPKHLITATGQRVTLRCSPRSGDLSVYWYQQSLDQGLQFLIQYYNGEERAKGNILERFSAQQFPDLHSELNLSSLELGDSALYFCASSVVVDTEAFFGQGTRLTVV.

This clonotype was observed at least ten times. In a library made to pick up alpha chains, this beta chain is a stray read with a size that means little. V is TRBV7-9 and J is TRBJ2-2, with D possibly TRBD1 on 6 matching bases. Germline CDR1 and CDR2: SEHNR and FQNEAQ (reference sequence). The V end was cut by 0 bases, the J end by 7 bases, with 12 bases between. The CDR3 has 15 residues. CDR3 sequence: CASSLATGIVGELFF. The CDR3 DNA sequence: TGTGCCAGCAGCTTAGCTACAGGGATTGTCGGGGAGCTGTTTTTT.

Ten or more counts support this clonotype. Being off target in a library aimed at alpha chains, this beta chain has a size of little meaning. The genes are TRBV5-1 and TRBJ2-1, with 8 nucleotides matching TRBD1. Trimming removed 2 bases from V and 6 bases from J; junction bases left unmatched: 7. Per germline, CDR1 SGHRS and CDR2 YFSETQ. The CDR3 has 15 amino acids. The CDR3 spells CASSLLTGAGNEQFF. DNA of the CDR3: TGCGCCAGCAGCTTACTGACAGGGGCCGGCAATGAGCAGTTCTTC.

This clonotype was seen ten or more times. The size of this beta chain means little, since it is a stray read in a library made for alpha chains. The V call is TRBV5-1, the J call TRBJ2-7; 11 bases are shared with TRBD1. CDR1 is SGHRS and CDR2 is YFSETQ in the germline V gene. Trimming cost V 3 bases and J 6 bases; bases outside gene matches: 5. This CDR3 region has 14 residues. CDR3 protein: CASSSPGQGGEQYF. CDR3 nucleotides: TGCGCCAGCAGCTCGCCGGGACAGGGGGGCGAGCAGTACTTC.

This clonotype was detected a few times. As an off-target read in a library built for alpha chains, this beta chain has a frequency of little significance. The chain links TRBV13 to TRBJ2-7; D is undetermined. The V end was cut by 3 bases, the J end by 7 bases, with 10 bases between. The germline gives CDR1 PRHDT, CDR2 FYEKMQ (reference sequence). The CDR3 runs 12 residues. The CDR3 spells CASSFSAPEQYF. CDR3 nucleotides: TGTGCCAGCAGCTTCTCGGCCCCGGAGCAGTACTTC.

On this clonotype itself: This beta chain is an unintended read in a library built for alpha chains; its size means little. The chain recombines TRBV6-2 or TRBV6-3 with TRBJ2-7, with D possibly being TRBD2 (6 bases). V dropped 5 bases and J dropped 0 bases, with 11 bases sitting between them. The CDR3 is 14 amino acids. Germline CDR1 MNHEY, CDR2 SVGEGT. Written as DNA, the CDR3 is TGTGCCAGCAGTCAAAGGAGGGGCTCCTACGAGCAGTACTTC. Amino acid sequence: CASSQRRGSYEQYF.